What follows are 32 T cell receptor beta chains derived from one specimen sequenced in a study of cytomegalovirus exposure and HLA in healthy donors. PCR used 60 Vbeta primers and 13 Jbeta primers. Using immunoSEQ multiplex PCR, the repertoire was profiled, and TCRdb retains in-frame clones only, with some absent. The top ten hold roughly 0.82% of the sample, which has approximately 160,000 clones, 70% to 80% seen once. The sequencing input was PBMCs. These receptors all stem from a female donor in good health and CMV-seronegative.

The chain is built from TRBV9 and TRBJ2-2; D gene unclear. The CDR3 runs to 13 residues. V dropped 6 bases and J dropped 7 bases, with 13 bases sitting between them. Germline CDR1 is SGDLS and CDR2 is YYNGEE. CDR3 in DNA: TGTGCCAGCACTAGAGTCAGTGGCGGGGAGCTGTTTTTT. Encoded protein: CASTRVSGGELFF.

About this clone itself: Mismatch with germline at one junction end may stem from a read error. This rearrangement joins TRBV7-9 to TRBJ2-6; possibly TRBD1 for D (5 bases). This CDR3 region has 15 residues. Germline assignment: CDR1 SEHNR and CDR2 FQNEAQ (reference sequence). CDR3 in amino acids: CASSLEGSGANGLTF. Here the CDR3 DNA reads TGTGCCAGCAGCTTAGAGGGATCTGGGGCCAACGGCCTGACTTTC.

This clone was seen a single time. The CDR3 sequence: CASSYSGQGGYEQYF. The CDR3 DNA is TGTGCCAGCAGTTACTCCGGCCAGGGAGGCTACGAGCAGTACTTC. The V gene is TRBV6-5, the J gene TRBJ2-7, with D maybe TRBD2 (6 bases). The CDR3 length is 15 residues. Trimming stripped 0 bases from V and 3 bases from J, with 12 bases between. Germline loops: CDR1 MNHEY, CDR2 SVGAGI.

This clone was seen a handful of times. J is TRBJ1-1 and V is TRBV5-1; D possibly corresponds to TRBD1 (6 bases). V lost 4 bases, J lost 11 bases, and 18 bases lay in between. Germline V gene lookup returns CDR1 SGHRS and CDR2 YFSETQ. This CDR3 region has 13 residues. In nucleotides, the CDR3 is TGCGCCAGCAGCGACATGCTGGGGGCAGGGGCTTTCTTT. Encoded protein: CASSDMLGAGAFF.

The V gene is TRBV6-5, the J gene TRBJ1-6; tentative D call: TRBD1 (5 bases). The V gene lost 4 bases and the J gene lost 7 bases, with 11 bases spanning the gap. The CDR3 is 14 residues long. CDR1 is MNHEY and CDR2 is SVGAGI in the germline V gene. DNA of the CDR3: TGTGCCAGCAGTTCACTATCAGGGAATTCACCCCTCCACTTT. The encoded protein is CASSSLSGNSPLHF.

This chain connects TRBV7-6 to TRBJ2-2, with D maybe TRBD2 (5 bases). Trimming took off 5 bases at V and 4 bases at J, with 14 bases between the two ends. The CDR3 extends over 15 amino acids. From germline, CDR1 is SGHVS and CDR2 FNYEAQ. The CDR3 region is CASSAGGLPTGELFF. CDR3 DNA sequence: TGTGCCAGCAGCGCAGGCGGGCTCCCCACCGGGGAGCTGTTTTTT.

V usage is TRBV28 and J usage is TRBJ2-7; 11 bases are a match to TRBD1. Germline V gene sequence: CDR1 MDHEN, CDR2 SYDVKM. V lost 5 bases and J lost 12; bases outside the gene matches: 12. The CDR3 extends over 14 amino acids. Here the CDR3 reads CASSLPGQGGQLYF. The CDR3 bases are TGTGCCAGCAGTCTCCCGGGACAGGGGGGACAGCTGTACTTC.

The chain recombines TRBV29-1 with TRBJ2-1; 10 nucleotides align to TRBD1. Germline V gene sequence: CDR1 SQVTM, CDR2 ANQGSEA. Losses at the gene ends were 3 bases for V and 10 bases for J; bases not matched to a gene: 3. This CDR3 is built from 12 residues. The CDR3 protein is CSVELGQGEQFF. The CDR3 DNA follows: TGCAGCGTTGAGTTGGGACAGGGGGAGCAGTTCTTC.

The chain carries TRBV9 and TRBJ1-2, with D possibly matching TRBD1 (5 bases). V lost 0 bases and J 4 bases, leaving 10 bases between the germline ends. The germline V gene has CDR1 SGDLS and CDR2 YYNGEE. This CDR3 has 14 residues. The CDR3 nucleotides are TGTGCCAGCAGCGTAGACCTACAGGCCTATGGCTACACCTTC. Translated: CASSVDLQAYGYTF.

V is TRBV19 and J is TRBJ1-5; D might be TRBD1 (5 bases). V lost 4 bases and J lost 6, with 7 bases in between. This CDR3 has 12 amino acids. CDR1 is LNHDA and CDR2 is SQIVND in the germline V gene (reference sequence). Here the CDR3 reads CASSKDTQPQHF. CDR3 coding DNA: TGTGCCAGTAGTAAGGACACTCAGCCCCAGCATTTT.

The chain is built from TRBV4-3 and TRBJ2-1; TRBD1 might be the D (5 bases). CDR1 is LGHNA and CDR2 is YSLEER in the germline V gene. V gave up 0 bases and J gave up 4 bases, with 13 bases separating them. This CDR3 spans 16 amino acids. The CDR3 sequence is CASSQERQQRYNEQFF. For the CDR3, the DNA is TGCGCCAGCAGCCAAGAGAGACAGCAAAGGTACAATGAGCAGTTCTTC.

This chain joins TRBV27 and TRBJ2-3, with D possibly matching TRBD2 (6 bases). CDR1 is MNHEY, CDR2 SMNVEV, per germline (reference sequence). V gave up 4 bases and J gave up 0 bases, with 8 bases separating them. The CDR3 consists of 14 residues. The CDR3 spells CASSSGGSTDTQYF. CDR3 nucleotides: TGTGCCAGCAGTTCCGGGGGTAGCACAGATACGCAGTATTTT.

The rearrangement joins TRBV28 to TRBJ2-5; D possibly corresponds to TRBD2 (7 bases). The J call may not be correct, given that the DNA end is closer to TRBJ2-7. In germline, CDR1 is MDHEN, CDR2 SYDVKM. The CDR3 has 14 amino acids. CDR3 loop: CASSLTGRGYEQYF. In nucleotides, the CDR3 is TGTGCCAGCAGCCTAACAGGGAGGGGCTACGAGCAGTACTTC.

There are a few counts of this clone. This chain connects TRBV10-2 to TRBJ1-1; no firm D call. CDR3 length: 13 amino acids. The germline V gene encodes CDR1 WSHSY and CDR2 SAAADI. V was trimmed by 1 base and J by 1 base, leaving 4 bases between them. The CDR3 region has the DNA TGCGCCAGCAGTGAGTACTGGAACACTGAAGCTTTCTTT. Protein sequence: CASSEYWNTEAFF.

The chain couples TRBV5-1 to TRBJ2-3; TRBD2 matches 11 bases. This CDR3 has 17 amino acids. Looked up from germline, CDR1 is SGHRS and CDR2 is YFSETQ. The V and J ends lost 4 bases and 5 bases, in that order; junction bases with no gene match: 12. For the CDR3, the DNA is TGCGCCAGCAGCCCGGGACTAGCGGCGGTTGCAGGAGATACGCAGTATTTT. It specifies CASSPGLAAVAGDTQYF.

This clone was observed once. The chain is built from TRBV27 and TRBJ1-1, with D perhaps TRBD1 (5 bases). Per the germline V gene, CDR1 is MNHEY and CDR2 is SMNVEV (reference sequence). There are 11 residues in the CDR3. V was trimmed by 5 bases and J by 7 bases, leaving 8 bases between them. CDR3 residues: CASSPGNEAFF. The CDR3 DNA reads TGTGCCAGCAGTCCAGGGAATGAAGCTTTCTTT.

This clone has just one count. The gene calls are TRBV9 and TRBJ2-5, with a possible D match to TRBD1 (6 bases). Germline CDR1 SGDLS, CDR2 YYNGEE. This CDR3 is built from 15 residues. Trimming took off 7 bases at V and 3 bases at J, with 19 bases between the two ends. CDR3 protein: CASGRLGQPEETQYF. CDR3 coding DNA: TGTGCCAGCGGGCGATTAGGACAGCCTGAAGAGACCCAGTACTTC.

The chain uses TRBV6-5 and TRBJ1-1, with D unclear. Germline CDR1 and CDR2: MNHEY and SVGAGI. Between the trimmed V and J ends, which lost 7 bases and 5 bases, there was a span of 20 bases. CDR3 size: 15 residues. As DNA, the CDR3 is TGTGCCAGCACCAACCAGTGGGCCTCGGTTACTGAAGCTTTCTTT. This codes for CASTNQWASVTEAFF.

V and J are TRBV5-6 and TRBJ2-5; TRBD1 agrees at 7 bases. The end of the DNA aligns better with TRBJ2-7, so the J call may be wrong. Germline V lookup: CDR1 SGHDT, CDR2 YYEEEE. The CDR3 runs 19 residues. The CDR3 sequence is CASSLYSRVRDRGAYEQYF. The CDR3 nucleotides read TGTGCCAGCAGCTTGTACTCAAGGGTCCGGGACAGAGGGGCCTACGAGCAGTACTTC.

V usage is TRBV5-1 and J usage is TRBJ2-5; D is undetermined. The assigned J gene may be wrong: the sequence end matches TRBJ2-7 better. The CDR3 is 13 residues long. CDR1 is SGHRS and CDR2 is YFSETQ in the germline V gene. CDR3 coding DNA: TGCGCCAGCAGCTCATACAGTACCTACGAGCAGTACTTC. Protein sequence: CASSSYSTYEQYF.

The chain recombines TRBV12-5 with TRBJ2-3; 7 nucleotides line up with TRBD2. Germline-derived CDR1 and CDR2 are LGHNT and FRNRAP. V was pared by 9 bases and J by 0 bases, with 6 bases of the junction left unmatched. This CDR3 is 14 amino acids long. In nucleotides, the CDR3 is TGTGCTAGCCGAACCGGGGGGAGCACAGATACGCAGTATTTT. Translated, it gives CASRTGGSTDTQYF. The full variable domain, completed using reference TRBV12-5 and TRBJ2-3, is DARVTQTPRHKVTEMGQEVTMRCQPILGHNTVFWYRQTMMQGLELLAYFRNRAPLDDSGMPKDRFSAEMPDATLATLKIQPSEPRDSAVYFCASRTGGSTDTQYFGPGTRLTVL.

This sequence joins TRBV9 and TRBJ2-5, with 7 bases matching TRBD2. The trim removed 3 bases at V and 4 bases at J, leaving 6 bases unmatched. The germline V gene encodes CDR1 SGDLS and CDR2 YYNGEE. The CDR3 sequence is 14 residues long. For the CDR3, the DNA is TGTGCCAGCAGCGCACGGGGGGAAAGAGAGACCCAGTACTTC. As protein: CASSARGERETQYF.

The chain recombines TRBV6-5 with TRBJ1-4; TRBD1 is a possible D gene (5 bases). The CDR3 has 14 amino acids. Germline V gene sequence: CDR1 MNHEY, CDR2 SVGAGI. Trimming left V 3 bases short and J 7 bases short, with 12 bases between. CDR3 loop: CASSYGGKSEKLFF. Here the CDR3 DNA reads TGTGCCAGCAGTTATGGGGGGAAGAGTGAAAAACTGTTTTTT.

This clone was counted a few times. The chain employs TRBV7-3 and TRBJ2-1; 10 nucleotides match TRBD2. The trim removed 5 bases at V and 9 bases at J, leaving 10 bases unmatched. This CDR3 region has 15 residues. The V gene's germline CDR1 is SGHTA and CDR2 FQGTGA. Here the CDR3 reads CASSPRLAGRREQFF. CDR3 nucleotides: TGTGCCAGCAGCCCAAGACTAGCGGGCCGTCGTGAGCAGTTCTTC.

The rearrangement joins TRBV2 to TRBJ1-5; 10 bases match TRBD1. The CDR3 covers 16 residues. Germline CDR1 reads SNHLY; CDR2 reads FYNNEI. V shed 2 bases and J 3 bases; nucleotides not matched to a gene: 4. CDR3 in amino acids: CASSERTGGPNQPQHF. CDR3 sequence (DNA): TGTGCCAGCAGTGAACGGACAGGGGGACCCAATCAGCCCCAGCATTTT.

DNA for the CDR3: TGTGCCAGCAGCCAAGGCGGGGGCGTCGATACGCAGTATTTT. Its translation is CASSQGGGVDTQYF. The chain employs TRBV14 and TRBJ2-3; D is perhaps TRBD2 (7 bases). Germline CDR1 is SGHDN and CDR2 is FVKESK. The germline V and J ends were trimmed by 1 base and 6 bases, with 11 bases remaining between them. There are 14 residues in the CDR3.

This clone appeared once. The genes are TRBV19 and TRBJ1-2, with 11 bases that match TRBD1. CDR1 and CDR2 from the germline V gene are LNHDA and SQIVND (reference sequence). With 7 bases clipped from V and 6 bases from J, the junction kept 13 bases outside the gene matches. The CDR3 covers 16 residues. The CDR3 sequence: CASTSDRGRLTNGYTF. As DNA, the CDR3 is TGTGCCAGTACCTCGGACAGGGGGCGTTTAACAAATGGCTACACCTTC.

The V gene is TRBV5-4, the J gene TRBJ1-2; 9 bases are shared with TRBD1. Germline V gene lookup returns CDR1 SGHNT and CDR2 YYREEE (reference sequence). The CDR3 consists of 14 residues. Trimming cost V 2 bases and J 7 bases; bases outside gene matches: 6. For the CDR3, the DNA is TGTGCCAGCAGCTTACAGGGGGCGCAGCTTGGCTACACCTTC. As protein: CASSLQGAQLGYTF.

The rearrangement links TRBV6-6 to TRBJ2-2, with 7 bases lining up with TRBD1. This CDR3 is built from 14 residues. Trimming took 6 bases from V and 7 from J; bases not matched to a gene: 8. Per the germline V gene, CDR1 is MNHNY and CDR2 is SVGAGI (reference sequence). CDR3 bases: TGTGCCAGCAGCCTACAGGGGAGATACGGGGAGCTGTTTTTT. Its translation is CASSLQGRYGELFF.

The chain is built from TRBV5-4 and TRBJ1-1; no clear D. Germline CDR1 is SGHNT and CDR2 is YYREEE (reference sequence). Trimming cost V 4 bases and J 4 bases, with 8 bases left between them. There are 12 residues in the CDR3. CDR3 loop: CASSLGVTEAFF. The CDR3 DNA reads TGTGCCAGCAGCCTGGGCGTCACTGAAGCTTTCTTT.

This sequence joins TRBV27 and TRBJ2-5, with 9 positions matching TRBD1. Per the germline V gene, CDR1 is MNHEY and CDR2 is SMNVEV (reference sequence). Unmatched junction bases numbered 10, after V lost 6 bases and J lost 5 bases. CDR3 length equals 15 residues. The CDR3 loop reads CASRIPGQGVETQYF. The CDR3 coding sequence is TGTGCCAGCAGGATACCGGGACAGGGAGTCGAGACCCAGTACTTC.

The chain carries TRBV5-1 and TRBJ2-7; 12 nucleotides line up with TRBD2. Germline-derived CDR1 and CDR2 are SGHRS and YFSETQ. The trim removed 3 bases at V and 6 bases at J, leaving 4 bases unmatched. This CDR3 is 14 amino acids long. CDR3 nucleotides: TGCGCCAGCAGCTACGGACTAGCGGGAACCGAGCAGTACTTC. It translates to CASSYGLAGTEQYF.